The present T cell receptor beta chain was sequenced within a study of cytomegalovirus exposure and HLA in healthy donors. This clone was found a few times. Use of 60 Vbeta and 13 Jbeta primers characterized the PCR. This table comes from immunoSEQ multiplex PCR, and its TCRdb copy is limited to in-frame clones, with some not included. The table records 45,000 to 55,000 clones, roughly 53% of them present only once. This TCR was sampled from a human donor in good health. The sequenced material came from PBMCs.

CDR3 coding DNA: TGCGCCAGCAGCAGTGGCAGGGAAATGGGCTACGAGCAGTACTTC. This encodes CASSSGREMGYEQYF. The gene calls are TRBV10-2 and TRBJ2-7; D possibly corresponds to TRBD1 (5 bases). Trimming stripped 6 bases from V and 3 bases from J, with 18 bases between. The CDR3 spans 15 residues. The germline V gene has CDR1 WSHSY and CDR2 SAAADI.